There are many counts of the clone carrying this TCR beta chain. This record comes from a study of early T cells in non-severe SARS-CoV-2 infection. In the study overall: The input, bulk RNA from unsorted whole blood, was sequenced, and chains were unpaired.

V was pared by 7 bases and J by 1 base, with 16 bases between. The CDR3 totals 15 residues. CDR1 and CDR2 (germline): LGHDT, YNNKEL (reference sequence). Each single cDNA molecule received a unique molecular identifier. MiXCR, applied by TCRdb to the 5' RACE reads, yields one record per CDR3 protein. The sample carries 55,000 to 65,000 distinct CDR3 sequences, roughly a tenth recorded once. V usage is TRBV3-1 and J usage is TRBJ1-1, with D possibly matching TRBD1 (6 bases). This TCR came from an adult who was a healthcare worker with PCR-confirmed SARS-CoV-2 infection or an uninfected control (not recorded which). The sequenced sample was whole blood. Here the CDR3 reads CASTSTGIANTEAFF. In DNA form, the CDR3 reads TGTGCCAGCACCTCGACAGGTATCGCGAACACTGAAGCTTTCTTT.